This T cell receptor beta chain was sequenced in a study of technical replicates of blood from several donors. Method: immunoSEQ multiplex PCR; TCRdb's copy keeps in-frame clones and lacks some. The repertoire has over 90,000 clones, approximately 96% of them found once; the top ten carry more than 0.3%. The sequencing input was T cells isolated from PBMCs. This clonotype was obtained from a human donor in good health.

The CDR3 sequence is CASRGDTSTDTQYF. For the CDR3, the DNA is TGTGCCAGCAGGGGGGACACAAGCACAGATACGCAGTATTTT. The chain recombines TRBV2 with TRBJ2-3; TRBD1 might be the D (6 bases). Germline V CDR1 and CDR2: SNHLY, FYNNEI. This CDR3 is built from 14 residues. The ends were cut back, 6 bases at V and 0 bases at J, with 10 bases in the middle.